One and the same sample provided the 25 T cell receptor beta chains below, sequenced in a study of HIV-infected children after antiretroviral therapy interruption. Unique molecular identifiers were included in an RNA-based 3' RACE TCR library. TCRdb analysed the 3' RACE reads with MiXCR anew, one entry per CDR3 protein. The sample yields around 47,000 distinct CDR3 sequences, 4.3% seen once. Regarding treatment: PENTA 11 planned treatment interruption arm or continuous ART arm. Sequenced here: CD45RA+ CD4+ T cells from PBMCs, pooled from several time points, sampled from a donor given antiretroviral therapy, either interrupted or continuous. Described subset: naive CD4+ CD45RA+ CD45RO- T cells. The receptors were gathered from a pool of human donors with HIV.

This clonotype was observed at least ten times. The V and J genes are TRBV6-5 and TRBJ1-6; no firm D call. Trimming stripped 0 bases from V and 7 bases from J, with 1 base between. Germline V gives CDR1 MNHEY, CDR2 SVGAGI. This CDR3 has 12 amino acids. CDR3 sequence reads: CASSYSNSPLHF. The CDR3 DNA sequence: TGTGCCAGCAGTTACTCCAATTCACCCCTCCACTTT.

This clonotype was seen repeatedly, ten times or more. The chain employs TRBV11-1 and TRBJ2-7, with TRBD1 identical over 7 bases. Germline CDR1 reads SGHAT; CDR2 reads FQDESV (reference sequence). This CDR3 spans 15 amino acids. The trim removed 0 bases at V and 3 bases at J, leaving 5 bases unmatched. CDR3 DNA sequence: TGTGCCAGCAGCTTAGCAGACAGGGTCGGCTACGAGCAGTACTTC. Translation gives CASSLADRVGYEQYF.

This clonotype was observed many times. The J gene is TRBJ2-2, the V gene TRBV19, with a possible D match to TRBD2 (6 bases). The CDR3 sequence is 16 residues long. Germline-derived CDR1 and CDR2 are LNHDA and SQIVND (reference sequence). Deletions cut 5 bases from V and 4 bases from J, with 17 bases between. In DNA, the CDR3 is TGTGCCAGTAGTGCCGCTGGGACTCCGAGCACCGGGGAGCTGTTTTTT. It is translated as CASSAAGTPSTGELFF.

This clonotype was recorded at least ten times. The chain links TRBV2 to TRBJ1-1, with D perhaps matching TRBD1 (6 bases). This CDR3 comprises 14 residues. Germline V gene lookup returns CDR1 SNHLY and CDR2 FYNNEI. The V end lost 5 bases, the J end lost 1 base, and 11 bases lay between the germline ends. CDR3 DNA sequence: TGTGCCAGCAGTCGTGGGGGCTCGAACACTGAAGCTTTCTTT. Protein product: CASSRGGSNTEAFF.

The chain joins TRBV4-1 to TRBJ1-5; perhaps TRBD1 as D (5 bases). Trimming shortened V by 0 bases and J by 6 bases, and 9 bases separated the two germline ends. The CDR3 runs to 14 residues. In germline, CDR1 is MGHRA, CDR2 YSYEKL. CDR3 sequence: CASSQDRASQPQHF. The CDR3 nucleotides are TGCGCCAGCAGCCAAGACAGGGCCAGTCAGCCCCAGCATTTT.

This clonotype was found many times. The chain uses TRBV5-1 and TRBJ2-1, with D perhaps TRBD1 or TRBD2 (5 bases each). The ends were cut back, 5 bases at V and 5 bases at J, with 20 bases in the middle. From germline, CDR1 is SGHRS and CDR2 YFSETQ. The CDR3 covers 16 residues. The CDR3 loop reads CASSMADGGINNEQFF. DNA for the CDR3: TGCGCCAGCAGTATGGCTGATGGGGGTATCAACAATGAGCAGTTCTTC.

The chain joins TRBV3-1 to TRBJ2-4; unclear D gene. CDR1 LGHDT and CDR2 YNNKEL come from the germline V gene (reference sequence). The CDR3 extends over 15 amino acids. The V and J ends lost 1 base and 0 bases respectively, with 7 bases between them. CDR3 sequence: CASSQAVLAKNIQYF. The DNA of the CDR3 is TGTGCCAGCAGCCAAGCCGTGCTAGCCAAAAACATTCAGTACTTC.

The sample holds a few counts of this clonotype. The gene calls are TRBV24-1 and TRBJ1-1; D call uncertain. CDR1 and CDR2 from the germline V gene are KGHDR and SFDVKD. V lost 9 bases to trimming and J lost 1 base, with 5 bases between them. The CDR3 loop spans 11 amino acids. CDR3 protein: CATGENTEAFF. In DNA, the CDR3 is TGTGCCACCGGAGAGAACACTGAAGCTTTCTTT.

This clonotype was detected only a few times. The chain employs TRBV25-1 and TRBJ1-1; D might be TRBD1 (5 bases). Germline values: CDR1 MGHDK, CDR2 SYGVNS. This CDR3 has 16 residues. V dropped 7 bases and J dropped 6 bases, with 24 bases sitting between them. The chain's CDR3 is CASTPPPGGGPPEAFF. Written as DNA, the CDR3 is TGTGCCAGCACCCCCCCGCCCGGGGGGGGACCCCCTGAAGCTTTCTTT.

This clonotype was recorded many times. The chain recombines TRBV6-5 with TRBJ1-1, with D perhaps matching TRBD1 (5 bases). Per the germline V gene, CDR1 is MNHEY and CDR2 is SVGAGI. The CDR3 has 17 amino acids. V shed 6 bases and J shed 1 base, with 21 bases lying between them. The CDR3 DNA is TGTGCCAGCAGACCCATATCCAGGGCCAGTCCGAACACTGAAGCTTTCTTT. Residues: CASRPISRASPNTEAFF.

V gene TRBV12-3 or TRBV12-4 combines with J gene TRBJ1-2; D might be TRBD1 (6 bases). The CDR3 runs to 13 residues. Trimming left V 3 bases short and J 5 bases short, with 10 bases between. CDR3 protein: CASSLGDIYGYTF. In nucleotides, the CDR3 is TGTGCCAGCAGTTTGGGGGACATTTATGGCTACACCTTC.

This clonotype came up many times. This chain connects TRBV29-1 to TRBJ1-2; D is unresolved. Germline V gene lookup returns CDR1 SQVTM and CDR2 ANQGSEA. There are 11 residues in the CDR3. V was pared by 0 bases and J by 8 bases, with 7 bases between. The CDR3 loop reads CSVEDSAGYTF. Written as DNA, the CDR3 is TGCAGCGTTGAAGATTCTGCAGGCTACACCTTC.

This clonotype was seen repeatedly, ten times or more. V gene TRBV14 combines with J gene TRBJ2-1; no definite D call. V lost 4 bases and J 12 bases, leaving 1 base between the germline ends. The CDR3 is 8 residues long. Germline CDR1 reads SGHDN; CDR2 reads FVKESK. DNA of the CDR3: TGTGCCAGCAGCCCGCAGTTCTTC. Translated, it gives CASSPQFF.

This clonotype came up many times. The V and J genes are TRBV24-1 and TRBJ2-1; 8 bases map to TRBD2. The CDR3 runs to 16 residues. Per the germline V gene, CDR1 is KGHDR and CDR2 is SFDVKD. The V and J ends lost 5 bases and 7 bases, in that order; junction bases with no gene match: 12. The CDR3 spells CATSGPERGPGNEQFF. The CDR3 DNA is TGTGCCACCAGTGGCCCCGAGCGGGGGCCTGGGAATGAGCAGTTCTTC.

This clonotype was seen repeatedly, ten times or more. The chain joins TRBV6-1 to TRBJ2-1; D possibly matches TRBD1 or TRBD2 (5 bases each). CDR3 length equals 15 residues. Trimming stripped 2 bases from V and 0 bases from J, with 8 bases between. Germline-derived CDR1 and CDR2 are MNHNS and SASEGT. In DNA form, the CDR3 reads TGTGCCAGCAGTGAACGGGGCAGCTCCTACAATGAGCAGTTCTTC. Protein: CASSERGSSYNEQFF.

The sample holds many counts of this clonotype. V and J are TRBV6-6 and TRBJ1-2; no clear D gene. Germline CDR1 is MNHNY and CDR2 is SVGAGI (reference sequence). The CDR3 loop spans 14 amino acids. Trimming took off 0 bases at V and 1 base at J, with 6 bases between the two ends. The CDR3 loop reads CASSYSRNNYGYTF. In DNA form, the CDR3 reads TGTGCCAGCAGTTACTCGAGGAATAACTATGGCTACACCTTC.

This clonotype was found many times. CDR3 DNA: TGTGCCAGCAGTTTCGTGGGAGGAGAGACCCAGTACTTC. This gives the protein CASSFVGGETQYF. This chain links TRBV6-2 or TRBV6-3 with TRBJ2-5, with D possibly TRBD2 on 6 matching bases. Trimming took off 4 bases at V and 4 bases at J, with 10 bases between the two ends. CDR1 MNHEY and CDR2 SVGEGT come from the germline V gene. The CDR3 covers 13 residues.

The CDR3 reads CASSADRATNEKLFF. As DNA, the CDR3 is TGCGCCAGCAGCGCTGACAGGGCAACTAATGAAAAACTGTTTTTT. V usage is TRBV5-1 and J usage is TRBJ1-4; 7 bases are shared with TRBD1. The V and J ends lost 4 bases and 0 bases, in that order; junction bases with no gene match: 3. The CDR3 contains 15 residues. CDR1 and CDR2 (germline): SGHRS, YFSETQ.

This clonotype came up many times. The chain recombines TRBV2 with TRBJ2-5, with D perhaps TRBD1 (6 bases). CDR3 length: 14 amino acids. The V end was cut by 9 bases, the J end by 5 bases, with 19 bases between. Looked up from germline, CDR1 is SNHLY and CDR2 is FYNNEI. CDR3 region: CASTPGGGSETQYF. The CDR3 DNA is TGTGCCAGTACCCCTGGGGGCGGTTCGGAGACCCAGTACTTC.

This clonotype was detected ten times or more. This chain uses TRBV6-6 with TRBJ1-2; 7 bases are shared with TRBD1. With 2 bases clipped from V and 3 bases from J, the junction kept 6 bases outside the gene matches. Germline V CDR1 and CDR2: MNHNY, SVGAGI (reference sequence). The CDR3 loop spans 15 amino acids. The CDR3 sequence: CASSYPATGHYGYTF. The CDR3 DNA reads as TGTGCCAGCAGTTACCCCGCGACAGGGCACTATGGCTACACCTTC.

Concerning this clonotype itself: Being one base from a much bigger clone, this may be a read error. This chain connects TRBV28 to TRBJ2-7; possible D gene TRBD2, 6 bases. Germline V gene data show CDR1 as MDHEN and CDR2 as SYDVKM. This CDR3 has 16 residues. V was cut by 9 bases and J by 7 bases, with 28 bases left in between. CDR3 amino acids: CASNEWGLSTYNEQYF. The CDR3 DNA reads as TGTGCCAGTAATGAGTGGGGACTTTCCACCTACAATGAGCAGTACTTC.

This clonotype showed up many times. The chain recombines TRBV19 with TRBJ1-2; the D gene is possibly TRBD1 (5 bases). The germline V gene encodes CDR1 LNHDA and CDR2 SQIVND (reference sequence). The CDR3 runs to 12 residues. V gave up 8 bases and J gave up 5 bases, with 12 bases separating them. The CDR3 protein is CASSLRAYGYTF. As DNA, the CDR3 is TGTGCCAGTTCTCTCAGGGCTTATGGCTACACCTTC.

At least ten counts were recorded for this clonotype. The rearrangement joins TRBV28 to TRBJ1-2, with a weak D call TRBD1 (6 bases). With 5 bases removed from V and 4 bases from J, the gap between germline ends came to 17 bases. This CDR3 comprises 15 residues. CDR1 is MDHEN and CDR2 is SYDVKM in the germline V gene. CDR3 DNA: TGTGCCAGCAGTCCCTCGACAGGAAGGGGCTATGGCTACACCTTC. Its protein is CASSPSTGRGYGYTF.

This clonotype has a count of ten or more. The chain couples TRBV6-1 to TRBJ2-5, with TRBD1 as a possible D gene (5 bases). Germline V gene sequence: CDR1 MNHNS, CDR2 SASEGT. Trimming left V 2 bases short and J 3 bases short, with 13 bases between. The CDR3 has 15 residues. This CDR3 is CASSEILEGEETQYF. DNA for the CDR3: TGTGCCAGCAGTGAAATCCTGGAAGGGGAAGAGACCCAGTACTTC.

This clonotype was detected ten times or more. J is TRBJ2-6 and V is TRBV6-6; 8 bases are a match to TRBD1. Trimming removed 3 bases from V and 2 bases from J; junction bases left unmatched: 6. CDR3 length: 17 residues. The germline gives CDR1 MNHNY, CDR2 SVGAGI (reference sequence). Here the CDR3 reads CASSYRSGGTGANVLTF. The DNA for the CDR3 is TGTGCCAGCAGTTATAGGTCAGGGGGCACTGGGGCCAACGTCCTGACTTTC.